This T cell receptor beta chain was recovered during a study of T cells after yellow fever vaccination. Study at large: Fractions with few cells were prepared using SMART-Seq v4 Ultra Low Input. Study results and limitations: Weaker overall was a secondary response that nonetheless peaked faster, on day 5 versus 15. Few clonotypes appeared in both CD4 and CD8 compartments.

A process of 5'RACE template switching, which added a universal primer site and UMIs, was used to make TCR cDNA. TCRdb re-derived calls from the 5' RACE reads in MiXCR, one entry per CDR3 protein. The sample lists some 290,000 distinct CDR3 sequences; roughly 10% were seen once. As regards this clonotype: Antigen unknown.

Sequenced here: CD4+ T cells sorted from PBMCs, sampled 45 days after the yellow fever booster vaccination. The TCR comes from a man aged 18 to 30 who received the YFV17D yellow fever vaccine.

CDR3 sequence: CASSFWGVSSYNEQFF. As DNA, the CDR3 is TGTGCCAGCAGCTTCTGGGGGGTCAGCTCCTACAATGAGCAGTTCTTC. The J gene is TRBJ2-1, the V gene TRBV7-2; weak D call: TRBD2 (6 bases). The CDR3 loop spans 16 amino acids. Trimming removed 3 bases at V and 0 bases at J, with 12 bases between. Germline CDR1 SGHTA, CDR2 FQGNSA.